The 21 T cell receptor beta chains reported below all come from one sample, sequenced in a study of human T cells and chemical hapten exposure. TCRdb re-derived calls from the RACE reads in MiXCR, one entry per CDR3 protein. Among under 400,000 distinct CDR3 sequences, less than 6.5% were seen once, and the ten largest hold just over 2.5%. Indicated time point: pre-sensitization, week 0. Described treatment: therapeutic diphenylcyclopropenone sensitization with weekly scalp DPC. The sequencing used whole blood, collected in connection with sensitization to the hapten diphenylcyclopropenone (DPC). These receptors were collected from a woman aged 45 to 65 with alopecia areata. Some clones in this sample may be carry-over from other donors' samples.

In this sample, this clonotype turned up many times. CDR3 protein: CSVVGDTQYF. For the CDR3, the DNA is TGCAGTGTAGTTGGAGATACGCAGTATTTT. The chain couples TRBV29-1 to TRBJ2-3; no reliable D call. The CDR3 has 10 amino acids. CDR1 and CDR2 (germline): SQVTM, ANQGSEA.

CDR3 sequence reads: CASSGLGRTEAFF. CDR3 DNA sequence: TGTGCCAGCAGCGGGCTAGGGCGCACTGAAGCTTTCTTT. The chain recombines TRBV5-4 with TRBJ1-1; D ambiguous. Germline V gives CDR1 SGHNT, CDR2 YYREEE (reference sequence). Trimming left V 4 bases short and J 4 bases short, with 11 bases between. This CDR3 region has 13 residues.

In its sample, this clonotype was seen many times. This chain uses TRBV7-2 with TRBJ2-2; D is possibly TRBD1 or TRBD2 (6 bases each). Germline-derived CDR1 and CDR2 are SGHTA and FQGNSA. Trimming cost V 7 bases and J 2 bases, with 8 bases left between them. The CDR3 totals 13 residues. CDR3 nucleotide sequence: TGTGCCAGCAACGGGGGCAACACCGGGGAGCTGTTTTTT. Its translation: CASNGGNTGELFF. The full variable domain, in which reference TRBV7-2 and TRBJ2-2 provide the parts outside the CDR3, is GAGVSQSPSNKVTEKGKDVELRCDPISGHTALYWYRQSLGQGLEFLIYFQGNSAPDKSGLPSDRFSAERTGGSVSTLTIQRTQQEDSAVYLCASNGGNTGELFFGEGSRLTVL.

This clonotype was observed at least ten times. V usage is TRBV27 and J usage is TRBJ2-2, with TRBD1 matching over 11 bases. This CDR3 has 15 amino acids. The junction had 4 bases not matched to a gene; V was cut back by 4 bases and J by 6 bases. Germline loops: CDR1 MNHEY, CDR2 SMNVEV (reference sequence). CDR3 protein: CASSSDRGPAGELFF. The CDR3 nucleotides are TGTGCCAGCAGTTCGGACAGGGGGCCGGCCGGGGAGCTGTTTTTT.

This sequence joins TRBV1 and TRBJ2-3; TRBD2, as called in the table, went unchecked against the DNA. TRBV1 is an annotated pseudogene. The CDR3 is 18 residues long. The CDR3 DNA reads as TGCACCAGCAGCTTTGGGGTCGGACTAGCGGGAGCCGCAGATACGCAGTATTTT. Protein: CTSSFGVGLAGAADTQYF.

This clonotype was detected ten times or more. The chain combines TRBV23-1 with TRBJ1-5; D is undetermined. TRBV23-1 is reported as an ORF; its role is uncertain. The CDR3 extends over 16 amino acids. V gave up 0 bases and J gave up 0 bases, with 9 bases separating them. The CDR3 DNA follows: TGCGCCAGCAGTCAATCCCCCGTGTATAGCAATCAGCCCCAGCATTTT. Translation gives CASSQSPVYSNQPQHF.

In this sample, this clonotype turned up a few times. The J gene is TRBJ2-5, the V gene TRBV20-1, with 7 bases that match TRBD1. The CDR3 spans 12 residues. Germline assignment: CDR1 DFQATT and CDR2 SNEGSKA (reference sequence). CDR3 amino acids: CSVKQGQETQYF. In DNA form, the CDR3 reads TGCAGCGTAAAACAGGGGCAAGAGACCCAGTACTTC.

This clonotype occurred a few times. The V call is TRBV6-6, the J call TRBJ2-6; D uncertain. CDR1 MNHNY and CDR2 SVGAGI come from the germline V gene (reference sequence). Trimming pared 8 bases from V and 0 bases from J, leaving 2 bases between. This CDR3 has 12 residues. CDR3 DNA sequence: TGTGCCAGCGCCTCTGGGGCCAACGTCCTGACTTTC. It codes for CASASGANVLTF.

This chain uses TRBV7-2 with TRBJ1-1; weak D call: TRBD1 (5 bases). The germline V gene encodes CDR1 SGHTA and CDR2 FQGNSA. Trimming pared 5 bases from V and 4 bases from J, leaving 17 bases between. The CDR3 runs 15 residues. CDR3 region: CASSPRQTLGTEAFF. As DNA, the CDR3 is TGTGCCAGCAGCCCTAGACAGACCCTTGGCACTGAAGCTTTCTTT. The full variable domain, rest sourced from reference TRBV7-2 and TRBJ1-1, is GAGVSQSPSNKVTEKGKDVELRCDPISGHTALYWYRQSLGQGLEFLIYFQGNSAPDKSGLPSDRFSAERTGGSVSTLTIQRTQQEDSAVYLCASSPRQTLGTEAFFGQGTRLTVV.

The chain is built from TRBV1 and TRBJ2-3; the table's D call, TRBD2, was not checked against the DNA. TRBV1 is assigned pseudogene status. The CDR3 sequence is 16 residues long. CDR3 residues: CTSSQDEEREGDTQYF. Written as DNA, the CDR3 is TGCACCAGCAGCCAAGATGAAGAGCGGGAGGGGGATACGCAGTATTTT.

This clonotype showed up just a few times. The CDR3 sequence is CASAPSGSDGETQYF. The CDR3 bases are TGTGCCAGCGCCCCTTCGGGGAGCGATGGGGAGACCCAGTACTTC. The chain combines TRBV9 with TRBJ2-5, with D possibly TRBD2 on 5 matching bases. The CDR3 is made up of 15 amino acids. Between the trimmed V and J ends, which lost 7 bases and 5 bases, there was a span of 21 bases. Germline V lookup: CDR1 SGDLS, CDR2 YYNGEE. Supplemented by reference TRBV9 and TRBJ2-5, the full variable domain reads DSGVTQTPKHLITATGQRVTLRCSPRSGDLSVYWYQQSLDQGLQFLIQYYNGEERAKGNILERFSAQQFPDLHSELNLSSLELGDSALYFCASAPSGSDGETQYFGPGTRLLVL.

In its sample, this clonotype was seen many times. The chain is built from TRBV6-5 and TRBJ2-7; 8 bases agree with TRBD2. Germline V gene sequence: CDR1 MNHEY, CDR2 SVGAGI. Trimming at V came to 4 bases and at J to 4 bases, leaving 6 bases not matched to a gene. There are 14 residues in the CDR3. CDR3 sequence reads: CASSFGRAGYEQYF. The CDR3 coding sequence is TGTGCCAGCAGTTTCGGGAGGGCCGGATACGAGCAGTACTTC.

The sample holds many counts of this clonotype. V is TRBV7-9 and J is TRBJ2-7; a possible D gene is TRBD2 (7 bases). Germline assignment: CDR1 SEHNR and CDR2 FQNEAQ (reference sequence). This CDR3 region has 11 residues. V gave up 5 bases and J gave up 6 bases, with 8 bases separating them. CDR3 sequence (DNA): TGTGCCAGCAGCGGGGGGGCCGAGCAGTACTTC. Translation gives CASSGGAEQYF.

In its sample, this clonotype was seen many times. V usage is TRBV28 and J usage is TRBJ2-7, with TRBD2 matching 7 bases. The germline V gene encodes CDR1 MDHEN and CDR2 SYDVKM. CDR3 length equals 15 residues. Trimming took 5 bases from V and 5 from J; bases not matched to a gene: 12. Here the CDR3 reads CASSLPAGALNEQYF. CDR3 DNA sequence: TGTGCCAGCAGTCTTCCGGCGGGAGCACTCAACGAGCAGTACTTC.

V gene TRBV3-1 combines with J gene TRBJ1-4, with D possibly TRBD1 on 6 matching bases. The CDR3 extends over 15 amino acids. Germline V gene data show CDR1 as LGHDT and CDR2 as YNNKEL (reference sequence). Trimming left V 1 base short and J 8 bases short, with 14 bases between. The CDR3 is CASSQGQVGGEKLFF. The CDR3 nucleotides are TGTGCCAGCAGCCAAGGACAGGTGGGCGGAGAAAAACTGTTTTTT.

The sample holds a few counts of this clonotype. V usage is TRBV7-6 and J usage is TRBJ2-2; TRBD1 agrees at 12 bases. This CDR3 spans 18 amino acids. Trimming cost V 5 bases and J 5 bases; bases outside gene matches: 12. The germline V gene encodes CDR1 SGHVS and CDR2 FNYEAQ. The CDR3 protein is CASSEFRDRGRRTGELFF. CDR3 nucleotide sequence: TGTGCCAGCAGCGAATTCCGGGACAGGGGGCGTCGGACCGGGGAGCTGTTTTTT. The full variable domain, its missing parts supplied by reference TRBV7-6 and TRBJ2-2, is GAGVSQSPRYKVTKRGQDVALRCDPISGHVSLYWYRQALGQGPEFLTYFNYEAQQDKSGLPNDRFSAERPEGSISTLTIQRTEQRDSAMYRCASSEFRDRGRRTGELFFGEGSRLTVL.

Only a few counts were recorded for this clonotype. The V and J genes are TRBV15 and TRBJ1-3; D is uncertain. The CDR3 contains 13 residues. The V gene lost 0 bases and the J gene lost 4 bases, with 4 bases spanning the gap. Germline CDR1 and CDR2: LNHNV and YYDKDF (reference sequence). The DNA for the CDR3 is TGTGCCACCAGCAGAGATCTGGGAAACACCATATATTTT. This gives the protein CATSRDLGNTIYF. Based on the CDR3 plus reference TRBV15 and TRBJ1-3, the full variable domain is DAMVIQNPRYQVTQFGKPVTLSCSQTLNHNVMYWYQQKSSQAPKLLFHYYDKDFNNEADTPDNFQSRRPNTSFCFLDIRSPGLGDTAMYLCATSRDLGNTIYFGEGSWLTVV.

The genes are TRBV10-2 and TRBJ2-7; 8 bases line up with TRBD2. There are 14 residues in the CDR3. CDR1 and CDR2 (germline): WSHSY, SAAADI. V was pared by 6 bases and J by 0 bases, with 4 bases of the junction left unmatched. CDR3 nucleotide sequence: TGCGCCAGCAGGGAGCGGGGGCACTCCTACGAGCAGTACTTC. Translation gives CASRERGHSYEQYF.

The rearrangement joins TRBV30 to TRBJ2-4, with unresolved D. Germline CDR1 and CDR2: GTSNPN and SVGIG (reference sequence). This CDR3 is built from 12 residues. V was cut by 6 bases and J by 2 bases, with 8 bases left in between. CDR3 amino acids: CACSYSKNIQYF. For the CDR3, the DNA is TGTGCCTGTTCCTACTCCAAAAACATTCAGTACTTC. Filled out from reference TRBV30 and TRBJ2-4, the complete variable domain reads SQTIHQWPATLVQPVGSPLSLECTVEGTSNPNLYWYRQAAGRGLQLLFYSVGIGQISSEVPQNLSASRPQDRQFILSSKKLLLSDSGFYLCACSYSKNIQYFGAGTRLSVL.

The sample holds many counts of this clonotype. The gene calls are TRBV27 and TRBJ1-1, with D unclear. Germline loops: CDR1 MNHEY, CDR2 SMNVEV (reference sequence). CDR3 length: 14 residues. V lost 5 bases to trimming and J lost 5 bases, with 15 bases between them. The CDR3 sequence is CASSLSGVGTEAFF. DNA of the CDR3: TGTGCCAGCAGTCTCTCAGGAGTCGGGACTGAAGCTTTCTTT.

This clonotype was seen repeatedly, ten times or more. The V gene is TRBV29-1, the J gene TRBJ1-2; D is undetermined. This CDR3 spans 11 amino acids. With 5 bases removed from V and 8 bases from J, the gap between germline ends came to 12 bases. CDR1 is SQVTM, CDR2 ANQGSEA, per germline. CDR3 DNA: TGCAGCGTTATTAGGGCAGGAGGCTACACCTTC. This sequence encodes CSVIRAGGYTF. Full variable domain (outside the CDR3, taken from reference TRBV29-1 and TRBJ1-2): SAVISQKPSRDICQRGTSLTIQCQVDSQVTMMFWYRQQPGQSLTLIATANQGSEATYESGFVIDKFPISRPNLTFSTLTVSNMSPEDSSIYLCSVIRAGGYTFGSGTRLTVV.